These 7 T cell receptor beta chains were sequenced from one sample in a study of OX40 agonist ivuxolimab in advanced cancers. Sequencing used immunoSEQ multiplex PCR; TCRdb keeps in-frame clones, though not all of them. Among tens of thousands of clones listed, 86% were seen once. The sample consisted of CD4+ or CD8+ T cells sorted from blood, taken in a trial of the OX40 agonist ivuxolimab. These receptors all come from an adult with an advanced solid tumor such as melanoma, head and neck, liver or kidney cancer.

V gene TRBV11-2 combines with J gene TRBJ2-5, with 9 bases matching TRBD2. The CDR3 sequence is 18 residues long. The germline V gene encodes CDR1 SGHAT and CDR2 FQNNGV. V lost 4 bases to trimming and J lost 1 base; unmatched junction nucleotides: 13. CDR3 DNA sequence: TGTGCCAGCAGCTACCAAGCATATGGACTAGCGACCCAAGAGACCCAGTACTTC. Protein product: CASSYQAYGLATQETQYF.

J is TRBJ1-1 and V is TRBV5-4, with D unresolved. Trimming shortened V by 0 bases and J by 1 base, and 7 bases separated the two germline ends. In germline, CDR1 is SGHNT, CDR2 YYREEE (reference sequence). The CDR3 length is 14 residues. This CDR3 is CASSLAGRNTEAFF. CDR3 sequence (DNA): TGTGCCAGCAGCTTGGCGGGTAGGAACACTGAAGCTTTCTTT. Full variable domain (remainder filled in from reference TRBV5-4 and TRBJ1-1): ETGVTQSPTHLIKTRGQQVTLRCSSQSGHNTVSWYQQALGQGPQFIFQYYREEENGRGNFPPRFSGLQFPNYSSELNVNALELDDSALYLCASSLAGRNTEAFFGQGTRLTVV.

The CDR3 spells CASSPWTSGGSMTDTQYF. The CDR3 bases are TGTGCCAGCAGTCCCTGGACTAGCGGGGGGTCTATGACAGATACGCAGTATTTT. The chain joins TRBV27 to TRBJ2-3, with 14 nucleotides matching TRBD2. J lost 3 bases, V lost 5 bases, and 10 bases had no gene match. The CDR3 is 18 amino acids. Germline CDR1 MNHEY, CDR2 SMNVEV (reference sequence).

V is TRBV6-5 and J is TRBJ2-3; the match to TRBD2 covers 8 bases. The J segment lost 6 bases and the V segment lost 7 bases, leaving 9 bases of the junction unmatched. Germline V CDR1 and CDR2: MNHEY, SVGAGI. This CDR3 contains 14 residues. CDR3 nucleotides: TGTGCCAGCAAATGGGCGGGGGGCTCGGATACGCAGTATTTT. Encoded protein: CASKWAGGSDTQYF.

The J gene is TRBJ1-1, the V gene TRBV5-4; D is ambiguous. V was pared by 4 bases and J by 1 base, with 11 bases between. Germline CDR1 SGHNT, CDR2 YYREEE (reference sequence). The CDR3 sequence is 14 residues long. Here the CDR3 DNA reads TGTGCCAGCAGCACCGATAGCACGAACACTGAAGCTTTCTTT. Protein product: CASSTDSTNTEAFF.

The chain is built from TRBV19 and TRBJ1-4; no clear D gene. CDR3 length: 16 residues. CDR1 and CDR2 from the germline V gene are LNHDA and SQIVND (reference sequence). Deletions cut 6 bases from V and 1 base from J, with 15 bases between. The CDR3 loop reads CASSTRRYGTNEKLFF. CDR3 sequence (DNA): TGTGCCAGTAGCACCAGGAGGTATGGAACTAATGAAAAACTGTTTTTT.

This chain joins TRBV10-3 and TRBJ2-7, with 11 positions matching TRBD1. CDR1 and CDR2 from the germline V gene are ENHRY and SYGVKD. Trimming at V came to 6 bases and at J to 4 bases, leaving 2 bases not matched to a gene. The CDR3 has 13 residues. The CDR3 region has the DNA TGTGCCATCAGCGGACAGGGGGCTTACGAGCAGTACTTC. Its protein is CAISGQGAYEQYF.